Below, 18 T cell receptor beta chains from the same sample are listed, as sequenced in a study of shared clonotypes between healthy human individuals. Data came from immunoSEQ multiplex PCR; TCRdb stores just in-frame clones and leaves some out. The table records fewer than 2.5 million clones, over 85% of them present only once. Input material: naive CD4+ T cells from PBMCs. Subset indicated: CD45RA+ positively selected. The source of these receptors is a man aged 18 to 30 in good health. Some clones in this sample may be carry-over from other donors' samples.

The gene calls are TRBV27 and TRBJ1-2; tentative D call: TRBD1 (5 bases). The CDR3 extends over 13 amino acids. V gave up 8 bases and J gave up 5 bases, with 15 bases separating them. Germline values: CDR1 MNHEY, CDR2 SMNVEV (reference sequence). CDR3 coding DNA: TGTGCCAGCGGGCTTGAGCAGGGATATGGCTACACCTTC. Translating gives CASGLEQGYGYTF.

This sequence joins TRBV25-1 and TRBJ1-6; the D gene is possibly TRBD1 (5 bases). The CDR3 has 14 residues. V was pared by 4 bases and J by 7 bases, with 11 bases between. Germline CDR1 MGHDK, CDR2 SYGVNS. The CDR3 DNA follows: TGTGCCAGCAGTGTCGGGGGTGACAATTCACCCCTCCACTTT. Amino acids: CASSVGGDNSPLHF. Variable domain in full (rest from reference TRBV25-1 and TRBJ1-6): EADIYQTPRYLVIGTGKKITLECSQTMGHDKMYWYQQDPGMELHLIHYSYGVNSTEKGDLSSESTVSRIRTEHFPLTLESARPSHTSQYLCASSVGGDNSPLHFGNGTRLTVT.

The chain links TRBV10-3 to TRBJ2-4; D unclear. Trimming cost V 4 bases and J 3 bases, with 13 bases left between them. Germline V gene lookup returns CDR1 ENHRY and CDR2 SYGVKD. CDR3 length: 15 residues. The CDR3 protein is CAISAVWAGKNIQYF. For the CDR3, the DNA is TGTGCCATCAGTGCAGTCTGGGCAGGCAAAAACATTCAGTACTTC.

The rearrangement links TRBV6-1 to TRBJ1-1, with 11 bases fitting TRBD1. CDR3 size: 15 residues. The germline V gene encodes CDR1 MNHNS and CDR2 SASEGT. The junction had 5 bases not matched to a gene; V was cut back by 4 bases and J by 4 bases. The CDR3 spells CASSAGTGGPTEAFF. CDR3 bases: TGTGCCAGCAGTGCCGGGACAGGGGGACCCACTGAAGCTTTCTTT.

V and J are TRBV4-2 and TRBJ2-7; 8 nucleotides agree with TRBD2. This CDR3 region has 14 residues. Germline loops: CDR1 LGHNA, CDR2 YNFKEQ. V was pared by 4 bases and J by 0 bases, with 2 bases of the junction left unmatched. The CDR3 coding sequence is TGTGCCAGCAGCCTCGGGGGGGTCTCCTACGAGCAGTACTTC. It codes for CASSLGGVSYEQYF.

The chain uses TRBV18 and TRBJ2-1; 12 bases line up with TRBD2. The germline gives CDR1 KGHSH, CDR2 LQKENI. This CDR3 is 15 amino acids long. The ends lost 3 bases at V and 6 bases at J; junction bases unmatched: 3. The CDR3 sequence: CASSPTSGGINEQFF. CDR3 coding DNA: TGTGCCAGCTCACCGACTAGCGGGGGAATCAATGAGCAGTTCTTC.

This clone has only a few counts. The genes are TRBV5-1 and TRBJ1-2, with 8 positions matching TRBD1. This CDR3 is 11 amino acids long. CDR1 and CDR2 from the germline V gene are SGHRS and YFSETQ. V lost 9 bases, J lost 7 bases, and 5 bases stayed unmatched. The CDR3 loop is CAIQGARGYTF. Here the CDR3 DNA reads TGCGCCATCCAGGGGGCGCGTGGCTACACCTTC.

This chain uses TRBV5-4 with TRBJ1-3; TRBD1 matches at 8 bases. Unmatched junction bases numbered 9, after V lost 4 bases and J lost 0 bases. Germline V gene lookup returns CDR1 SGHNT and CDR2 YYREEE (reference sequence). CDR3 length: 17 amino acids. CDR3 sequence (DNA): TGTGCCAGCAGCATGAACAGGGGGTACTACTCTGGAAACACCATATATTTT. It encodes CASSMNRGYYSGNTIYF.

The chain links TRBV5-6 to TRBJ2-7, with D unresolved. CDR3 size: 14 residues. In germline, CDR1 is SGHDT, CDR2 YYEEEE. V lost 4 bases to trimming and J lost 2 bases, with 13 bases between them. The CDR3 loop reads CASSPTHIPYEQYF. For the CDR3, the DNA is TGTGCCAGCAGCCCGACGCATATTCCCTACGAGCAGTACTTC.

J is TRBJ2-7 and V is TRBV5-1, with 9 nucleotides matching TRBD1. This CDR3 is 14 amino acids long. V shed 7 bases and J 2 bases; nucleotides not matched to a gene: 7. CDR1 is SGHRS, CDR2 YFSETQ, per germline. The CDR3 spells CASAGTGTPYEQYF. The DNA of the CDR3 is TGCGCCAGCGCCGGGACAGGGACTCCCTACGAGCAGTACTTC.

The chain employs TRBV6-1 and TRBJ2-1, with D tentatively TRBD2 (5 bases). V lost 8 bases and J 4 bases, leaving 12 bases between the germline ends. CDR1 MNHNS and CDR2 SASEGT come from the germline V gene. The CDR3 sequence is 13 residues long. The CDR3 coding sequence is TGTGCCAGCGTTATGGACTTTTACAATGAGCAGTTCTTC. Residues: CASVMDFYNEQFF.

The rearrangement links TRBV28 to TRBJ2-2; D is unclear. The V and J ends lost 3 bases and 3 bases respectively, with 35 bases between them. Germline CDR1 reads MDHEN; CDR2 reads SYDVKM. This CDR3 has 23 amino acids. The CDR3, as DNA: TGTGCCAGCAGTTTTGGGTTCAGGATGCCCCCGCAGGTACCCAGCAACGACACCGGGGAGCTGTTTTTT. Its protein product is CASSFGFRMPPQVPSNDTGELFF.

The V and J genes are TRBV18 and TRBJ2-2, with unresolved D. The V and J ends lost 6 bases and 0 bases respectively, with 20 bases between them. This CDR3 spans 18 amino acids. CDR1 and CDR2 from the germline V gene are KGHSH and LQKENI. Here the CDR3 DNA reads TGTGCCAGCTCGCCTGCTCTACCCCGTGCAACGAACACCGGGGAGCTGTTTTTT. This codes for CASSPALPRATNTGELFF.

The rearrangement joins TRBV6-5 to TRBJ2-7; D gene unclear. The CDR3 covers 12 residues. Trimming pared 5 bases from V and 2 bases from J, leaving 7 bases between. Germline-derived CDR1 and CDR2 are MNHEY and SVGAGI. CDR3 in DNA: TGTGCCAGCAGTATTTCACCCTACGAGCAGTACTTC. Encoded protein: CASSISPYEQYF.

This rearrangement joins TRBV6-6 to TRBJ2-7, with 8 bases that match TRBD2. Trimming cost V 7 bases and J 6 bases; bases outside gene matches: 14. Looked up from germline, CDR1 is MNHNY and CDR2 is SVGAGI (reference sequence). The CDR3 extends over 15 amino acids. For the CDR3, the DNA is TGTGCCAGCACCCCACCGGGAGGGACCCCGCTCGAGCAGTACTTC. This sequence encodes CASTPPGGTPLEQYF.

The chain has TRBV9 and TRBJ2-7, with TRBD2 as a possible D gene (5 bases). Germline assignment: CDR1 SGDLS and CDR2 YYNGEE. V was clipped by 4 bases and J by 7 bases, with 15 bases between them. The CDR3 extends over 13 amino acids. This CDR3 is CASSSGNLKEQYF. The CDR3 DNA reads TGTGCCAGCAGCTCCGGGAATCTCAAGGAGCAGTACTTC. The full variable domain, rest sourced from reference TRBV9 and TRBJ2-7, is DSGVTQTPKHLITATGQRVTLRCSPRSGDLSVYWYQQSLDQGLQFLIQYYNGEERAKGNILERFSAQQFPDLHSELNLSSLELGDSALYFCASSSGNLKEQYFGPGTRLTVT.

This chain connects TRBV5-1 to TRBJ2-1; perhaps TRBD2 as D (5 bases). This CDR3 spans 12 amino acids. Deletions cut 4 bases from V and 9 bases from J, with 11 bases between. CDR1 and CDR2 (germline): SGHRS, YFSETQ. This chain's CDR3 is CASSTGVSEQFF. CDR3 sequence (DNA): TGCGCCAGCAGCACCGGGGTTAGTGAGCAGTTCTTC.

The chain uses TRBV27 and TRBJ1-2, with a possible D match to TRBD1 (6 bases). V was pared by 6 bases and J by 4 bases, with 18 bases between. CDR1 MNHEY and CDR2 SMNVEV come from the germline V gene (reference sequence). This CDR3 is built from 15 residues. The CDR3 sequence: CASRQQGRSTYGYTF. CDR3 sequence (DNA): TGTGCCAGCAGACAACAGGGCAGGAGTACCTATGGCTACACCTTC.